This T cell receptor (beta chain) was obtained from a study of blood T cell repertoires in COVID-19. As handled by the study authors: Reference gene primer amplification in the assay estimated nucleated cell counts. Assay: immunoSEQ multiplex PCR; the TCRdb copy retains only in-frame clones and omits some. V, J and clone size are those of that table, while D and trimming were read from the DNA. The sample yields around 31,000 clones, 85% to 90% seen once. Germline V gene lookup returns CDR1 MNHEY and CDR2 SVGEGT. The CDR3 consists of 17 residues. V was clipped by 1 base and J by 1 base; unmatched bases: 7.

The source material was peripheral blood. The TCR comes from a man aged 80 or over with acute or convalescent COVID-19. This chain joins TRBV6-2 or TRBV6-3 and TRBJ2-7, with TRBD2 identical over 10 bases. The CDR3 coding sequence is TGTGCCAGCAGTTACTTCGAGACTAGCGGGTTTTCCTACGAGCAGTACTTC. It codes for CASSYFETSGFSYEQYF.